These 30 T cell receptor beta chains share one sample of origin, sequenced in a study of cytomegalovirus exposure and HLA in healthy donors. The method was immunoSEQ multiplex PCR; TCRdb's version includes in-frame clones alone and lacks a portion of them. In the table there are about 160,000 clones, around four fifths of which are singletons. Sequencing used PBMCs. The origin of the receptors is a man aged 25-45 years in good health and CMV-seropositive.

This chain links TRBV5-4 with TRBJ2-3; TRBD2 matches 7 bases. Germline CDR1 SGHNT, CDR2 YYREEE (reference sequence). The CDR3 loop spans 15 amino acids. Trimming at V came to 4 bases and at J to 2 bases, leaving 7 bases not matched to a gene. As DNA, the CDR3 is TGTGCCAGCAGCCCCCGGGGGGTCCACACAGATACGCAGTATTTT. Translation: CASSPRGVHTDTQYF.

The chain employs TRBV7-2 and TRBJ2-3; D may be TRBD2 (5 bases). CDR1 is SGHTA and CDR2 is FQGNSA in the germline V gene. Trimming removed 5 bases from V and 6 bases from J, with 18 bases in between. The CDR3 is made up of 15 amino acids. CDR3 coding DNA: TGTGCCAGCAGCATCGGACTGGTTACATCGGATACGCAGTATTTT. Translation: CASSIGLVTSDTQYF.

V and J are TRBV14 and TRBJ1-2; no firm D call. CDR1 is SGHDN, CDR2 FVKESK, per germline. V dropped 1 base and J dropped 8 bases, with 11 bases sitting between them. CDR3 length: 13 amino acids. CDR3 DNA: TGTGCCAGCAGCCAAGTCCAGAGAGGGGGCTACACCTTC. Its translation is CASSQVQRGGYTF.

The genes are TRBV5-4 and TRBJ2-5; 10 nucleotides match TRBD1. The CDR3 loop spans 14 amino acids. V dropped 4 bases and J dropped 5; count of bases not matched to a gene: 5. CDR1 SGHNT and CDR2 YYREEE come from the germline V gene (reference sequence). The CDR3 loop reads CASSRQGAVETQYF. Written as DNA, the CDR3 is TGTGCCAGCAGCCGACAGGGGGCGGTGGAGACCCAGTACTTC.

The V and J genes are TRBV6-1 and TRBJ1-3; no reliable D call. Trimming took off 3 bases at V and 4 bases at J, with 13 bases between the two ends. There are 15 residues in the CDR3. Per the germline V gene, CDR1 is MNHNS and CDR2 is SASEGT. Here the CDR3 reads CASSDYSMGGNTIYF. DNA for the CDR3: TGTGCCAGCAGTGATTACTCAATGGGCGGAAACACCATATATTTT.

The chain joins TRBV18 to TRBJ1-1; TRBD1 agrees at 8 bases. The CDR3 runs 15 residues. Germline values: CDR1 KGHSH, CDR2 LQKENI. J lost 4 bases, V lost 3 bases, and 7 bases had no gene match. The CDR3 region has the DNA TGTGCCAGCTCACCTACAGGACAGGGATTCACTGAAGCTTTCTTT. This translates into CASSPTGQGFTEAFF. Full variable domain (remainder filled in from reference TRBV18 and TRBJ1-1): NAGVMQNPRHLVRRRGQEARLRCSPMKGHSHVYWYRQLPEEGLKFMVYLQKENIIDESGMPKERFSAEFPKEGPSILRIQQVVRGDSAAYFCASSPTGQGFTEAFFGQGTRLTVV.

The rearrangement uses TRBV4-1 and TRBJ2-7; D gene unclear. The CDR3 has 16 residues. The V gene lost 0 bases and the J gene lost 0 bases, with 12 bases spanning the gap. The germline gives CDR1 MGHRA, CDR2 YSYEKL. The CDR3 DNA reads as TGCGCCAGCAGCCAAGATTATCCCCAGATCTCCTACGAGCAGTACTTC. Translating gives CASSQDYPQISYEQYF.

In regard to this clone: A junction boundary mismatches the germline segment, possibly from a read error. V gene TRBV7-2 combines with J gene TRBJ2-1; TRBD2 matches 12 bases. Per germline, CDR1 SGHTA and CDR2 FQGNSA. The CDR3 has 17 amino acids. DNA of the CDR3: TGTGCCAGCAGCTTCATAACTAGCGGGGGGTACTACGATGAGCAGTTCTTC. Translation: CASSFITSGGYYDEQFF.

This CDR3 reads CSVVSPRTGGLNEQYF. CDR3 coding DNA: TGCAGCGTTGTCTCCCCCCGGACAGGGGGCCTAAACGAGCAGTACTTC. This chain uses TRBV29-1 with TRBJ2-7; 11 bases map to TRBD1. Unmatched junction bases numbered 13, after V lost 4 bases and J lost 5 bases. Germline assignment: CDR1 SQVTM and CDR2 ANQGSEA. The CDR3 extends over 16 amino acids.

This chain connects TRBV9 to TRBJ2-2, with D hard to call. This CDR3 comprises 15 residues. V was shortened by 6 bases and J by 2 bases, with 14 bases between the two germline ends. Germline CDR1 is SGDLS and CDR2 is YYNGEE. The CDR3 DNA follows: TGTGCCAGCACCCTAACTCCGGTAAACACCGGGGAGCTGTTTTTT. It codes for CASTLTPVNTGELFF.

This clone was counted once. The chain combines TRBV7-2 with TRBJ2-5; the D gene is possibly TRBD1 (6 bases). Germline values: CDR1 SGHTA, CDR2 FQGNSA. V was cut by 5 bases and J by 2 bases, with 12 bases left in between. The CDR3 runs to 14 residues. CDR3 amino acids: CASSDDRPQETQYF. The CDR3 nucleotides read TGTGCCAGCAGCGACGACAGGCCACAAGAGACCCAGTACTTC.

This clone was counted once. CDR3 DNA: TGTGCCAGCAGTTCCGACAGGGGGGTGGATGAGCAGTTCTTC. Protein: CASSSDRGVDEQFF. V usage is TRBV27 and J usage is TRBJ2-1, with 9 positions matching TRBD1. V shed 4 bases, J shed 8 bases, and the junction held 6 bases outside the gene matches. The CDR3 totals 14 residues. Per the germline V gene, CDR1 is MNHEY and CDR2 is SMNVEV (reference sequence).

This chain connects TRBV5-1 to TRBJ2-6; D uncertain. V was shortened by 4 bases and J by 0 bases, with 11 bases between the two germline ends. Germline V gene lookup returns CDR1 SGHRS and CDR2 YFSETQ. This CDR3 region has 16 residues. This chain's CDR3 is CASSPTLSSGANVLTF. The CDR3 bases are TGCGCCAGCAGCCCGACATTGAGCTCTGGGGCCAACGTCCTGACTTTC.

The CDR3 bases are TGTGCCAGCAACAGAGACAGTTCCCTCCACTTT. Translation: CASNRDSSLHF. V and J are TRBV6-9 and TRBJ1-6, with D maybe TRBD1 (5 bases). Between the trimmed V and J ends, which lost 7 bases and 14 bases, there was a span of 12 bases. Germline V gene sequence: CDR1 MNHGY, CDR2 SVAAGI. There are 11 residues in the CDR3.

The DNA of the CDR3 is TGTGCCATCAGTGAGGCCACGAGGGATCAGCCCCAGCATTTT. Protein product: CAISEATRDQPQHF. V usage is TRBV10-3 and J usage is TRBJ1-5; D is undetermined. Germline assignment: CDR1 ENHRY and CDR2 SYGVKD. This CDR3 contains 14 residues. Between the trimmed V and J ends, which lost 2 bases and 5 bases, there was a span of 10 bases.

This chain joins TRBV4-3 and TRBJ2-3; TRBD2 matches 11 bases. The junction had 5 bases not matched to a gene; V was cut back by 1 base and J by 2 bases. Germline values: CDR1 LGHNA, CDR2 YSLEER. This CDR3 is built from 17 residues. The CDR3 nucleotides read TGCGCCAGCAGCCAAGTTAGCGGGGGGGCCGACACAGATACGCAGTATTTT. Protein: CASSQVSGGADTDTQYF.

This clone is a singleton in its sample. The gene calls are TRBV4-1 and TRBJ2-7, with TRBD1 matching over 8 bases. The CDR3 totals 18 residues. Germline CDR1 reads MGHRA; CDR2 reads YSYEKL. The ends lost 4 bases at V and 1 base at J; junction bases unmatched: 15. The CDR3 nucleotides are TGCGCCAGCAGCCTTTACCCGCCGCCAGGGGGCGCGTCCTACGAGCAGTACTTC. Encoded protein: CASSLYPPPGGASYEQYF.

The chain joins TRBV4-1 to TRBJ2-7, with 10 bases aligning to TRBD2. The CDR3 totals 15 residues. Germline CDR1 MGHRA, CDR2 YSYEKL. Trimming at V came to 0 bases and at J to 6 bases, leaving 5 bases not matched to a gene. The CDR3 nucleotides read TGCGCCAGCAGCCAAGAGGGGACTAGCGCGGCCGAGCAGTACTTC. This translates into CASSQEGTSAAEQYF.

This clone appeared a few times. The chain employs TRBV19 and TRBJ1-1; a weak D match, TRBD1 (6 bases). Trimming took 6 bases from V and 4 from J, leaving 12 bases between them. CDR3 length: 13 residues. Germline V gene lookup returns CDR1 LNHDA and CDR2 SQIVND (reference sequence). CDR3 amino acids: CASRGAVFTEAFF. The CDR3 nucleotides read TGTGCCAGTAGGGGGGCGGTCTTCACTGAAGCTTTCTTT.

In DNA form, the CDR3 reads TGCGCCAGCAGCCAAGAGTCAGGGGGCGGCTACACCTTC. As protein: CASSQESGGGYTF. This chain joins TRBV4-1 and TRBJ1-2; 8 bases line up with TRBD1. CDR1 is MGHRA and CDR2 is YSYEKL in the germline V gene. V trimming: 0 bases; J trimming: 8 bases; junction bases outside the gene matches: 2. The CDR3 consists of 13 residues.

Written as DNA, the CDR3 is TGCAGCGTTGAAGGGGGGGGCAGGCCCTCCTATGGCTACACCTTC. It translates to CSVEGGGRPSYGYTF. V usage is TRBV29-1 and J usage is TRBJ1-2, with a weak D call TRBD1 (6 bases). Trimming cost V 1 base and J 4 bases, with 16 bases left between them. The CDR3 contains 15 residues. The germline gives CDR1 SQVTM, CDR2 ANQGSEA.

This clone has a single count. The V call is TRBV4-3, the J call TRBJ1-4, with 9 positions matching TRBD1. CDR3 length: 16 amino acids. Looked up from germline, CDR1 is LGHNA and CDR2 is YSLEER. J lost 7 bases, V lost 4 bases, and 10 bases had no gene match. DNA for the CDR3: TGCGCCAGCAGCCCAGCCTCGGGGACAGGGAGTGAAAAACTGTTTTTT. Translation gives CASSPASGTGSEKLFF.

The V gene is TRBV6-4, the J gene TRBJ1-5, with 7 bases lining up with TRBD1. J lost 1 base, V lost 7 bases, and 7 bases had no gene match. The CDR3 consists of 15 residues. Germline CDR1 and CDR2: MRHNA and SNTAGT. CDR3 loop: CASIDRDRSNQPQHF. The CDR3 DNA reads TGTGCCAGCATCGACAGGGATCGAAGCAATCAGCCCCAGCATTTT.

The chain couples TRBV7-2 to TRBJ1-2, with 12 positions matching TRBD1. V shed 5 bases and J 6 bases; nucleotides not matched to a gene: 16. Germline V gives CDR1 SGHTA, CDR2 FQGNSA. The CDR3 has 18 residues. In DNA, the CDR3 is TGTGCCAGCAGCGCGAGAGGTGGGACAGGGGGCCTCAAAAATGGCTACACCTTC. It specifies CASSARGGTGGLKNGYTF.

CDR3: CASRAGGNTDTQYF. The CDR3 DNA reads TGTGCCAGCAGAGCAGGGGGGAACACAGATACGCAGTATTTT. The V and J genes are TRBV6-1 and TRBJ2-3; possibly TRBD1 for D (7 bases). The CDR3 is 14 residues long. CDR1 is MNHNS, CDR2 SASEGT, per germline. Trimming pared 6 bases from V and 2 bases from J, leaving 12 bases between.

The gene calls are TRBV30 and TRBJ2-7, with D possibly being TRBD1 (6 bases). V was shortened by 0 bases and J by 1 base, with 10 bases between the two germline ends. Per the germline V gene, CDR1 is GTSNPN and CDR2 is SVGIG (reference sequence). CDR3 size: 14 residues. CDR3 protein: CAWSVLGASYEQYF. CDR3 coding DNA: TGTGCCTGGAGTGTATTGGGGGCTTCCTACGAGCAGTACTTC. Supplemented by reference TRBV30 and TRBJ2-7, the full variable domain reads SQTIHQWPATLVQPVGSPLSLECTVEGTSNPNLYWYRQAAGRGLQLLFYSVGIGQISSEVPQNLSASRPQDRQFILSSKKLLLSDSGFYLCAWSVLGASYEQYFGPGTRLTVT.

For the CDR3, the DNA is TGTGCCAGCAGCTTAGCGGGTTCCCAAGAGACCCAGTACTTC. Its translation: CASSLAGSQETQYF. The chain carries TRBV11-2 and TRBJ2-5; D gene unclear. From germline, CDR1 is SGHAT and CDR2 FQNNGV. This CDR3 contains 14 residues. The V end lost 1 base, the J end lost 1 base, and 7 bases lay between the germline ends.

The chain has TRBV4-3 and TRBJ2-2; TRBD2 aligns across 7 bases. The CDR3 extends over 16 amino acids. J gave up 1 base and V 4 bases, and 6 bases lay outside the gene matches. Germline loops: CDR1 LGHNA, CDR2 YSLEER. CDR3 loop: CASSLEAGLNTGELFF. The CDR3 DNA sequence: TGCGCCAGCAGCCTGGAAGCGGGGTTGAACACCGGGGAGCTGTTTTTT.

The chain employs TRBV9 and TRBJ2-5; 7 nucleotides agree with TRBD2. The CDR3 spans 14 residues. Trimming cost V 3 bases and J 5 bases; bases outside gene matches: 7. Germline CDR1 and CDR2: SGDLS and YYNGEE. CDR3 sequence (DNA): TGTGCCAGCAGCGACCCCCGGGGAGGGGAGACCCAGTACTTC. This sequence encodes CASSDPRGGETQYF.

This sequence joins TRBV6-5 and TRBJ2-7; 10 nucleotides align to TRBD1. Germline V gene data show CDR1 as MNHEY and CDR2 as SVGAGI. After removal of 6 bases from V and 4 bases from J, the junction contained 6 bases not matched to a gene. This CDR3 has 14 residues. This CDR3 is CASRTGTGDYEQYF. Written as DNA, the CDR3 is TGTGCCAGCAGGACCGGGACAGGGGATTACGAGCAGTACTTC.